These 30 T cell receptor beta chains were all obtained from the same sample, sequenced in a study of STAT3 mutations in large granular lymphocyte leukemia. Their specific antigens are unknown. TCRdb's copy holds only in-frame clones and misses some; the assay was immunoSEQ multiplex PCR. The data hold 20,000 or so clones, with about nine tenths observed a single time. Study-wide points: Every T-LGLL patient had at least one immunodominant TCRbeta clonotype.

The sample comprised peripheral blood mononuclear cells. Receptors were obtained from a man in his fifties or sixties with T-cell large granular lymphocyte leukemia. Some clones in this sample may be carry-over from other donors' samples.

The rearrangement uses TRBV30 and TRBJ1-2, with D hard to call. Germline V CDR1 and CDR2: GTSNPN, SVGIG (reference sequence). Trimming cost V 3 bases and J 7 bases, with 6 bases left between them. This CDR3 region has 10 residues. CDR3 protein: CAWRKGGYTF. Written as DNA, the CDR3 is TGTGCCTGGAGAAAGGGTGGCTACACCTTC.

This chain joins TRBV29-1 and TRBJ2-7; possible D gene TRBD2, 6 bases. Germline CDR1 is SQVTM and CDR2 is ANQGSEA. The V end lost 0 bases, the J end lost 0 bases, and 18 bases lay between the germline ends. There are 17 residues in the CDR3. CDR3 nucleotides: TGCAGCGTTGAAGATCCCGGGGGAGGTACGAGCTCCTACGAGCAGTACTTC. Its translation: CSVEDPGGGTSSYEQYF.

The V gene is TRBV7-9, the J gene TRBJ2-7; a weak D match, TRBD2 (6 bases). This CDR3 contains 15 residues. Germline-derived CDR1 and CDR2 are SEHNR and FQNEAQ (reference sequence). V lost 8 bases and J lost 1, with 18 bases in between. The CDR3 reads CASSFSGPGSYEQYF. Here the CDR3 DNA reads TGTGCCAGCTCCTTCAGCGGGCCGGGGTCCTACGAGCAGTACTTC.

V usage is TRBV30 and J usage is TRBJ2-7, with no clear D. From germline, CDR1 is GTSNPN and CDR2 SVGIG (reference sequence). The CDR3 spans 15 residues. V was cut by 4 bases and J by 2 bases, with 18 bases left in between. The CDR3 DNA reads TGTGCCTGGATGGGTTTGTCAGGACGTACCTACGAGCAGTACTTC. As protein: CAWMGLSGRTYEQYF.

The chain links TRBV29-1 to TRBJ1-5; the D gene is possibly TRBD1 (5 bases). Trimming took off 6 bases at V and 1 base at J, with 13 bases between the two ends. CDR1 and CDR2 from the germline V gene are SQVTM and ANQGSEA. This CDR3 contains 14 residues. The CDR3 here is CSVGTSGSNQPQHF. The CDR3 DNA is TGCAGCGTAGGGACCTCGGGAAGCAATCAGCCCCAGCATTTT.

The J gene is TRBJ2-7, the V gene TRBV11-2; either TRBD1 or TRBD2 may fit D (5 bases each). V lost 5 bases to trimming and J lost 2 bases, with 16 bases between them. This CDR3 comprises 15 residues. Germline V gene data show CDR1 as SGHAT and CDR2 as FQNNGV. CDR3 in DNA: TGTGCCAGCAGCCAAGGGACGGGAAAGACCTACGAGCAGTACTTC. This sequence encodes CASSQGTGKTYEQYF.

The gene calls are TRBV7-9 and TRBJ1-2, with D possibly matching TRBD1 (5 bases). V was shortened by 3 bases and J by 12 bases, with 20 bases between the two germline ends. Germline CDR1 SEHNR, CDR2 FQNEAQ (reference sequence). This CDR3 spans 14 amino acids. The chain's CDR3 is CASSFSGREPFDTF. The CDR3 DNA reads as TGTGCCAGCAGCTTCTCGGGACGGGAACCTTTTGACACCTTC.

This chain joins TRBV10-2 and TRBJ2-3; TRBD2 agrees at 10 bases. The V gene end was trimmed by 10 bases and the J gene end by 0 bases; junction bases not matched to a gene: 13. The CDR3 contains 17 residues. Per germline, CDR1 WSHSY and CDR2 SAAADI. CDR3 in amino acids: CATRAGLALTSTDTQYF. The DNA of the CDR3 is TGCGCCACTCGGGCGGGACTAGCGTTGACTAGCACAGATACGCAGTATTTT.

The rearrangement joins TRBV18 to TRBJ2-3, with unresolved D. V lost 1 base to trimming and J lost 2 bases, with 7 bases between them. Germline V gene data show CDR1 as KGHSH and CDR2 as LQKENI. This CDR3 comprises 14 residues. The CDR3 nucleotides are TGTGCCAGCTCACCACAGGGTTTCACAGATACGCAGTATTTT. Translation gives CASSPQGFTDTQYF.

The chain carries TRBV5-6 and TRBJ2-7, with 9 bases lining up with TRBD2. The CDR3 is made up of 17 amino acids. Per the germline V gene, CDR1 is SGHDT and CDR2 is YYEEEE. The junction had 8 bases not matched to a gene; V was cut back by 0 bases and J by 1 base. CDR3 protein: CASSLAPSGTRSYEQYF. The CDR3, as DNA: TGTGCCAGCAGCTTGGCCCCTAGCGGGACTAGGTCCTACGAGCAGTACTTC. Full variable domain (rest looked up from reference TRBV5-6 and TRBJ2-7): DAGVTQSPTHLIKTRGQQVTLRCSPKSGHDTVSWYQQALGQGPQFIFQYYEEEERQRGNFPDRFSGHQFPNYSSELNVNALLLGDSALYLCASSLAPSGTRSYEQYFGPGTRLTVT.

The chain couples TRBV15 to TRBJ2-3; 9 nucleotides line up with TRBD1. Germline V gene data show CDR1 as LNHNV and CDR2 as YYDKDF (reference sequence). J lost 2 bases, V lost 0 bases, and 6 bases had no gene match. The CDR3 sequence is 17 residues long. The DNA of the CDR3 is TGTGCCACCAGCAGAGATAACAGGGGGCGGGCCACAGATACGCAGTATTTT. Its protein is CATSRDNRGRATDTQYF.

V and J are TRBV4-1 and TRBJ1-4; TRBD1 aligns across 7 bases. Per germline, CDR1 MGHRA and CDR2 YSYEKL. This CDR3 is 15 amino acids long. V lost 7 bases to trimming and J lost 3 bases; unmatched junction nucleotides: 8. CDR3 DNA sequence: TGCGCCAGCACATCACCGGGACAGTCTAATGAAAAACTGTTTTTT. Its protein product is CASTSPGQSNEKLFF.

This clone appeared a single time. The V call is TRBV5-4, the J call TRBJ2-7, with 10 positions matching TRBD2. V lost 4 bases to trimming and J lost 0 bases; unmatched junction nucleotides: 4. This CDR3 spans 15 amino acids. The germline V gene encodes CDR1 SGHNT and CDR2 YYREEE (reference sequence). The CDR3 spells CASSPGLAISYEQYF. Written as DNA, the CDR3 is TGTGCCAGCAGCCCGGGACTAGCGATCTCCTACGAGCAGTACTTC.

J is TRBJ1-1 and V is TRBV7-2; 7 positions match TRBD1. Germline V lookup: CDR1 SGHTA, CDR2 FQGNSA. V gave up 5 bases and J gave up 3 bases; unmatched junction bases: 3. The CDR3 is 13 residues long. CDR3 nucleotide sequence: TGTGCCAGCAGCCGTGACAGGGACACTGAAGCTTTCTTT. Translation: CASSRDRDTEAFF. The variable domain in full, completed from reference TRBV7-2 and TRBJ1-1, reads GAGVSQSPSNKVTEKGKDVELRCDPISGHTALYWYRQSLGQGLEFLIYFQGNSAPDKSGLPSDRFSAERTGGSVSTLTIQRTQQEDSAVYLCASSRDRDTEAFFGQGTRLTVV.

The V gene is TRBV11-2, the J gene TRBJ1-6; 9 bases are a match to TRBD1. The CDR3 has 14 amino acids. CDR1 and CDR2 (germline): SGHAT, FQNNGV. J lost 14 bases, V lost 4 bases, and 9 bases had no gene match. The CDR3 coding sequence is TGTGCCAGCAGCTCGGGACAGGGATGGCTGGCCCTCCACTTT. Translating it yields CASSSGQGWLALHF.

J is TRBJ1-1 and V is TRBV6-1; no definite D call. Germline CDR1 and CDR2: MNHNS and SASEGT. The V gene lost 2 bases and the J gene lost 4 bases, with 11 bases spanning the gap. This CDR3 is 14 amino acids long. CDR3 nucleotides: TGTGCCAGCAGTGAACCCGCGCGTGGCACTGAAGCTTTCTTT. Translated, it gives CASSEPARGTEAFF.

V usage is TRBV4-1 and J usage is TRBJ2-6; the match to TRBD1 covers 8 bases. This CDR3 is built from 19 residues. Per the germline V gene, CDR1 is MGHRA and CDR2 is YSYEKL. V lost 4 bases, J lost 2 bases, and 13 bases stayed unmatched. CDR3 sequence: CASSLKRLDRVAGANVLTF. The CDR3 DNA is TGCGCCAGCAGCCTTAAGAGGTTGGACAGGGTAGCTGGGGCCAACGTCCTGACTTTC.

The rearrangement uses TRBV6-5 and TRBJ1-6; TRBD1 matches 7 bases. The CDR3 runs to 15 residues. CDR1 and CDR2 from the germline V gene are MNHEY and SVGAGI. Trimming at V came to 6 bases and at J to 8 bases, leaving 10 bases not matched to a gene. This CDR3 reads CASSQMGQQYSPLHF. CDR3 in DNA: TGTGCCAGCAGCCAGATGGGACAGCAATATTCACCCCTCCACTTT.

This clone is a singleton in its sample. The genes are TRBV29-1 and TRBJ1-2; TRBD1 matches at 7 bases. Germline loops: CDR1 SQVTM, CDR2 ANQGSEA. CDR3 length equals 14 residues. Trimming removed 7 bases from V and 0 bases from J; junction bases left unmatched: 8. The CDR3 DNA reads as TGCAGCGCCCTGGGGGACAGTACTAACTATGGCTACACCTTC. As protein: CSALGDSTNYGYTF.

V and J are TRBV7-8 and TRBJ2-3; no reliable D call. V was shortened by 5 bases and J by 9 bases, with 15 bases between the two germline ends. The length of the CDR3 is 13 residues. The germline CDR1 and CDR2 sequences are SGHVS and FQNEAQ. The CDR3 region is CASSPLTLGTQYF. The CDR3 DNA follows: TGTGCCAGCAGCCCCCTTACTCTAGGCACGCAGTATTTT.

The rearrangement links TRBV7-2 to TRBJ2-1; perhaps TRBD2 as D (5 bases). The germline V gene encodes CDR1 SGHTA and CDR2 FQGNSA. The CDR3 runs 13 residues. V lost 2 bases, J lost 7 bases, and 9 bases lay in between. The DNA of the CDR3 is TGTGCCAGCAGCTTAAACCCGGGGAATGAGCAGTTCTTC. Amino acid sequence: CASSLNPGNEQFF.

This clone was picked up one time. This chain connects TRBV5-1 to TRBJ1-1; D gene unclear. V gave up 0 bases and J gave up 3 bases, with 9 bases separating them. The CDR3 contains 14 residues. The germline gives CDR1 SGHRS, CDR2 YFSETQ. In DNA, the CDR3 is TGCGCCAGCAGCTTGGGTCAGAGGGACACTGAAGCTTTCTTT. It codes for CASSLGQRDTEAFF.

Details on this clone: The same CDR3 is also encoded by other DNA sequences in this sample. The gene calls are TRBV7-9 and TRBJ2-5, with 8 bases identical to TRBD1. Trimming removed 5 bases from V and 2 bases from J; junction bases left unmatched: 4. Germline-derived CDR1 and CDR2 are SEHNR and FQNEAQ (reference sequence). This CDR3 comprises 14 residues. The CDR3 protein is CASSLNRGQETQYF. CDR3 sequence (DNA): TGTGCCAGCAGCCTAAACAGGGGGCAAGAGACCCAGTACTTC.

The chain is built from TRBV30 and TRBJ2-5; tentatively, D is TRBD1 (6 bases). The ends were cut back, 3 bases at V and 5 bases at J, with 13 bases in the middle. Germline V gene sequence: CDR1 GTSNPN, CDR2 SVGIG (reference sequence). CDR3 length equals 13 residues. CDR3 in DNA: TGTGCCTGGAGCCTTACTAGGGGGGAGACCCAGTACTTC. Protein product: CAWSLTRGETQYF.

This chain connects TRBV7-3 to TRBJ1-4; D might be TRBD1 (5 bases). Germline V gene data show CDR1 as SGHTA and CDR2 as FQGTGA. The CDR3 covers 14 residues. Trimming cost V 2 bases and J 3 bases, with 7 bases left between them. CDR3 bases: TGTGCCAGCAGCTTAGGGGGAGCTAATGAAAAACTGTTTTTT. Translating gives CASSLGGANEKLFF.

This chain connects TRBV7-6 to TRBJ2-7; possibly TRBD2 for D (7 bases). The CDR3 has 15 residues. V was trimmed by 1 base and J by 5 bases, leaving 15 bases between them. Germline V gene lookup returns CDR1 SGHVS and CDR2 FNYEAQ. The DNA of the CDR3 is TGTGCCAGCAGCTTAGGTGTCGGGGGGCCCGACGAGCAGTACTTC. Its translation is CASSLGVGGPDEQYF.

Points on this clone: Other DNA sequences in this sample translate to the same CDR3. This chain links TRBV19 with TRBJ2-3; D is ambiguous. The CDR3 extends over 15 amino acids. With 2 bases removed from V and 0 bases from J, the gap between germline ends came to 9 bases. The germline V gene has CDR1 LNHDA and CDR2 SQIVND (reference sequence). The CDR3 spells CASSISPASTDTQYF. The CDR3 coding sequence is TGTGCCAGTAGTATATCCCCGGCTAGCACAGATACGCAGTATTTT.

The chain couples TRBV7-3 to TRBJ2-3; no clear D. V was pared by 5 bases and J by 0 bases, with 12 bases between. Germline CDR1 SGHTA, CDR2 FQGTGA. CDR3 size: 15 residues. The CDR3 is CASSLGPPSTDTQYF. CDR3 DNA: TGTGCCAGCAGCCTTGGACCCCCTAGCACAGATACGCAGTATTTT.

Here the CDR3 DNA reads TGTGCCAGCAGCCGGACTAGCGGGCAAGAGACCCAGTACTTC. Translating gives CASSRTSGQETQYF. The chain employs TRBV5-6 and TRBJ2-5; 11 bases line up with TRBD2. After removal of 4 bases from V and 2 bases from J, the junction contained 1 base not matched to a gene. There are 14 residues in the CDR3. CDR1 is SGHDT and CDR2 is YYEEEE in the germline V gene. The variable domain in full, with the rest retrieved from reference TRBV5-6 and TRBJ2-5, is DAGVTQSPTHLIKTRGQQVTLRCSPKSGHDTVSWYQQALGQGPQFIFQYYEEEERQRGNFPDRFSGHQFPNYSSELNVNALLLGDSALYLCASSRTSGQETQYFGPGTRLLVL.

The rearrangement uses TRBV7-8 and TRBJ1-5, with TRBD1 matching 8 bases. CDR1 and CDR2 (germline): SGHVS, FQNEAQ. The CDR3 sequence is 16 residues long. V was clipped by 4 bases and J by 3 bases; unmatched bases: 8. In DNA, the CDR3 is TGTGCCAGCAGCTCTCGACAGGGGACCAACAATCAGCCCCAGCATTTT. This gives the protein CASSSRQGTNNQPQHF.